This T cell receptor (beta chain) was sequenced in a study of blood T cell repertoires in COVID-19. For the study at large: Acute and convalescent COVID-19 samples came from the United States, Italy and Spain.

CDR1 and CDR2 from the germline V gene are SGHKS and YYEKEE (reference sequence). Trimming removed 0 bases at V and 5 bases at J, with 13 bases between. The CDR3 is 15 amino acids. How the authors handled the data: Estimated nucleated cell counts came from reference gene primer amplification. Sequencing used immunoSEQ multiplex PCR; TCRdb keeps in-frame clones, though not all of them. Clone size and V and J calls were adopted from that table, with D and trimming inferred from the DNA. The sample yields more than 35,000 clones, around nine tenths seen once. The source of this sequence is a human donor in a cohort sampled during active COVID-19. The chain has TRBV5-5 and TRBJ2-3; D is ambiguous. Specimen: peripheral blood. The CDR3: CASSLAPLSGDTQYF. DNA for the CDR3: TGTGCCAGCAGCTTGGCCCCTCTCTCCGGAGATACGCAGTATTTT.